This TCR beta chain was documented in a study of blood T cell repertoires in COVID-19. Using immunoSEQ multiplex PCR, the repertoire was profiled, and TCRdb retains in-frame clones only, with some absent. The sample records approximately 250,000 clones, about 87% being singletons. This CDR3 region has 15 residues. V lost 5 bases and J lost 0; bases outside the gene matches: 7. Germline V gene lookup returns CDR1 MGHRA and CDR2 YSYEKL. The source material was PBMCs or T cells enriched from blood (not recorded which). This receptor was taken from a woman aged 25 to 39 with acute COVID-19. This sequence joins TRBV4-1 and TRBJ2-7; 7 bases agree with TRBD2. The CDR3 loop is CASSGMGGSSYEQYF. CDR3 DNA sequence: TGCGCCAGCAGCGGCATGGGGGGGAGCTCCTACGAGCAGTACTTC.